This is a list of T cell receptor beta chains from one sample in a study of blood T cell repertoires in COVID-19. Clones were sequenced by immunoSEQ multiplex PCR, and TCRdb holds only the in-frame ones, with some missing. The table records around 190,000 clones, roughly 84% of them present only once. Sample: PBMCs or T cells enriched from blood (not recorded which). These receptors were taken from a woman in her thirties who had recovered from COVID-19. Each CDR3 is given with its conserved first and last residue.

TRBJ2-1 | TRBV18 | CASSPLMGGGIQNEQFF
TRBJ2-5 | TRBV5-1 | CASSLITGVQETQYF
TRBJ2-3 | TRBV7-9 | CASSSGQGRGSDTQYF
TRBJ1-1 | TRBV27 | CASTPTLNTEAFF
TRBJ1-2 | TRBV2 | CASKGFGNGYTF
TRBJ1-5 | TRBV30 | CAWSLGGSGQPQHF
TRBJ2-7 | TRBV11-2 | CASSLHGQPPYEQYF
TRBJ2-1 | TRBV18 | CASSRPGNEAYNEQFF
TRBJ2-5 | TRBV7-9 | CASSSSGRPRETQYF
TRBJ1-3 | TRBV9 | CASSVDARNTIYF
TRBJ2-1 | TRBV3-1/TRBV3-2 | CASSRGGNEQFF
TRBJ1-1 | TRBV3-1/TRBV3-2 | CASRHTGPNTEAFF
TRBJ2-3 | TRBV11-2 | CASSFYLRESTDTQYF
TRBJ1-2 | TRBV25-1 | CASSETGGNGYTF
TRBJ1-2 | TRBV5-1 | CASSLPTGDYPGYTF
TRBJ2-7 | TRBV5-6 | CASSLAGRDEQYF
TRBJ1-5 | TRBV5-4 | CASSLAPGGDQPQHF
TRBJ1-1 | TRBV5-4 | CASSADSGATEAFF
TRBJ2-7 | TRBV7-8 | CASGRQAVPTSLYEQYF
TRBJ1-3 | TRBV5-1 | CASSYDRAGNTIYF
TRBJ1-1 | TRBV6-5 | CASRGGPAGTEAFF
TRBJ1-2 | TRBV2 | CASRDRGSGGYTF